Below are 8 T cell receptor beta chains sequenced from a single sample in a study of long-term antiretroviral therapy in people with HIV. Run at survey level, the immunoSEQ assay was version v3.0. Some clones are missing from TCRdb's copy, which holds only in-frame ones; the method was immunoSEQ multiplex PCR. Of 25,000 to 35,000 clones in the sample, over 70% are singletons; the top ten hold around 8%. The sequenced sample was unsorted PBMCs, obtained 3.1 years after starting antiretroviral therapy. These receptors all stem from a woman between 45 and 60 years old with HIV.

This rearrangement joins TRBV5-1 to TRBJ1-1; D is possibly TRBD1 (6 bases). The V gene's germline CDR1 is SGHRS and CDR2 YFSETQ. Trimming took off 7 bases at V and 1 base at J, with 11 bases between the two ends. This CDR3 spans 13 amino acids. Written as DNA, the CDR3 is TGCGCCAGCGGGGGGGCACAGAACACTGAAGCTTTCTTT. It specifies CASGGAQNTEAFF.

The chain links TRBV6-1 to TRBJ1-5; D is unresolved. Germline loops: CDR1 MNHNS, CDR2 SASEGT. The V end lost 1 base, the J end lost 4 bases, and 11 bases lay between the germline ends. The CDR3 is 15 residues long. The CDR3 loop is CASSEGSSRNQPQHF. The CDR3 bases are TGTGCCAGCAGTGAAGGTTCAAGTAGGAATCAGCCCCAGCATTTT.

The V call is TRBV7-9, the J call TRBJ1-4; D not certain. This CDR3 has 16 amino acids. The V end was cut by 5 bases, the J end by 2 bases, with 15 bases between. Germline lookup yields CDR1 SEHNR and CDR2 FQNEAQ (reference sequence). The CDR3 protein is CASSPPGVRTNEKLFF. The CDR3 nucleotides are TGTGCCAGCAGCCCCCCCGGGGTCAGGACTAATGAAAAACTGTTTTTT.

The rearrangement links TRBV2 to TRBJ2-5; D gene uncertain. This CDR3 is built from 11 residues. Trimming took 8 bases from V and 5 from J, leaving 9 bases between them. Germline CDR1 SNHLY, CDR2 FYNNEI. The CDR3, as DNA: TGTGCCAGCGAAGGTGGGGAGACCCAGTACTTC. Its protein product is CASEGGETQYF.

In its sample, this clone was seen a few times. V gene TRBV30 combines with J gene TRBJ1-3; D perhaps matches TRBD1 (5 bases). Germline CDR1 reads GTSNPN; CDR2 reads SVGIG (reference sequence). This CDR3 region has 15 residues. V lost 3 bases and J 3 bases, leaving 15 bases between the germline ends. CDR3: CAWRQGFAFGNTIYF. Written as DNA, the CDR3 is TGTGCCTGGAGGCAGGGATTCGCCTTTGGAAACACCATATATTTT.

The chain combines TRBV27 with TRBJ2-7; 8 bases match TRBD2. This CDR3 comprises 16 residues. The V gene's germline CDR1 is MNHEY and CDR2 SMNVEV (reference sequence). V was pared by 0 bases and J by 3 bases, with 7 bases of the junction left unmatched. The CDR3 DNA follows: TGTGCCAGCAGTTTATCGGGGGGACTAGGGGGCTACGAGCAGTACGTC. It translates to CASSLSGGLGGYEQYV.

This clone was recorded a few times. CDR3 in DNA: TGTGCCAGCACCTGGGGGACTGAAGCTTTCTTT. Protein: CASTWGTEAFF. The J gene is TRBJ1-1, the V gene TRBV6-6, with a tentative D call TRBD1 (5 bases). V lost 7 bases, J lost 5 bases, and 8 bases lay in between. Germline CDR1 and CDR2: MNHNY and SVGAGI (reference sequence). The CDR3 length is 11 residues.

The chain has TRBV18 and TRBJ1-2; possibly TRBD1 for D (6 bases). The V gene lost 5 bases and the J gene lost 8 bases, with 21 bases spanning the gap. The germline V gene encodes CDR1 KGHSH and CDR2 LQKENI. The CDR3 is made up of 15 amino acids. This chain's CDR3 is CASSMGQGFVYGYTF. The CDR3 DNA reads TGTGCCAGCTCAATGGGCCAGGGGTTCGTCTACGGCTACACCTTC. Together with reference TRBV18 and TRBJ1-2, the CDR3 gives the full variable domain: NAGVMQNPRHLVRRRGQEARLRCSPMKGHSHVYWYRQLPEEGLKFMVYLQKENIIDESGMPKERFSAEFPKEGPSILRIQQVVRGDSAAYFCASSMGQGFVYGYTFGSGTRLTVV.